This TCR beta chain was sequenced for a study of blood T cell repertoires in COVID-19. On the study more broadly: The United States, Italy and Spain provided the acute and convalescent COVID-19 samples. Sample material is recorded as cDNA or gDNA derived from T cells, B-cell-depleted T cells, or PBMCs.

Per the authors' pipeline: Estimation of nucleated cell counts relied on the amplification of reference gene primers. Repertoires were generated with immunoSEQ multiplex PCR, while TCRdb's copy carries only in-frame clones and drops some. V and J calls and clone size are as listed in that table; D and trimming were resolved from the DNA. The sample lists roughly 250,000 clones, approximately 80% occurring once. CDR3 size: 17 residues. V was trimmed by 7 bases and J by 2 bases, leaving 24 bases between them. Per the germline V gene, CDR1 is SNHLY and CDR2 is FYNNEI. The J gene is TRBJ2-7, the V gene TRBV2; tentatively, D is TRBD2 (6 bases). This TCR was recovered from a human donor in a cohort sampled during active COVID-19. Sequencing was performed on peripheral blood. CDR3 sequence: CASKGPGGGRRPYEQYF. The CDR3 DNA sequence: TGTGCCAGCAAGGGGCCTGGGGGAGGCAGGCGACCCTACGAGCAGTACTTC.